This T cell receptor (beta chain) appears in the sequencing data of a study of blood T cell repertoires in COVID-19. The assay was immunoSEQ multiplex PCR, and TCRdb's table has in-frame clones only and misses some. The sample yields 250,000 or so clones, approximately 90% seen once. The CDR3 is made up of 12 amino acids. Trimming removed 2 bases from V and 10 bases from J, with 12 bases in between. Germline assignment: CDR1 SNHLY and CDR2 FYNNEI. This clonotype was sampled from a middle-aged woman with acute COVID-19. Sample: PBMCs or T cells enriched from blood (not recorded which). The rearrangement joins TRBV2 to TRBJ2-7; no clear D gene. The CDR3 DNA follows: TGTGCCAGCAGTGAACCCTCCGGAGCACAGTACGTC. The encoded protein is CASSEPSGAQYV.